These 13 T cell receptor beta chains were all obtained from the same sample, sequenced in a study of blood T cell repertoires in COVID-19. Some clones are missing from TCRdb's copy, which holds only in-frame ones; the method was immunoSEQ multiplex PCR. The sample shows about 240,000 clones, more than 85% of them seen only once. Sequenced material: peripheral blood. The receptors stem from a woman aged 45-65 years with COVID-19, enrolled during active disease.

V usage is TRBV24-1 and J usage is TRBJ1-1; possibly TRBD1 for D (5 bases). Trimming cost V 5 bases and J 3 bases, with 9 bases left between them. Germline V gives CDR1 KGHDR, CDR2 SFDVKD. CDR3 length equals 13 residues. CDR3: CATSVGPYTEAFF. The CDR3 coding sequence is TGTGCCACCAGTGTGGGGCCCTACACTGAAGCTTTCTTT.

The chain links TRBV6-5 to TRBJ1-5; D uncertain. The germline V and J ends were trimmed by 4 bases and 1 base, with 8 bases remaining between them. CDR3 length: 14 residues. From germline, CDR1 is MNHEY and CDR2 SVGAGI. The CDR3 bases are TGTGCCAGCAGTTCTGATCAGAGCAATCAGCCCCAGCATTTT. Its protein is CASSSDQSNQPQHF.

V and J are TRBV28 and TRBJ2-5; tentatively, D is TRBD2 (5 bases). The CDR3 spans 12 residues. Between the trimmed V and J ends, which lost 3 bases and 7 bases, there was a span of 9 bases. The V gene's germline CDR1 is MDHEN and CDR2 SYDVKM. CDR3 amino acids: CASSLSGGTQYF. CDR3 coding DNA: TGTGCCAGCAGTTTGAGCGGAGGGACCCAGTACTTC.

This clone was recorded once. This rearrangement joins TRBV18 to TRBJ2-3, with TRBD1 matching 8 bases. Germline CDR1 KGHSH, CDR2 LQKENI. The J segment lost 0 bases and the V segment lost 3 bases, leaving 2 bases of the junction unmatched. The CDR3 loop spans 15 amino acids. CDR3 nucleotide sequence: TGTGCCAGCTCACCGGACAGGGAAAGCACAGATACGCAGTATTTT. Protein product: CASSPDRESTDTQYF.

The chain employs TRBV6-5 and TRBJ2-1; 7 bases match TRBD1. The CDR3 consists of 14 residues. Germline V gene sequence: CDR1 MNHEY, CDR2 SVGAGI. V was pared by 2 bases and J by 5 bases, with 3 bases of the junction left unmatched. The CDR3 DNA reads TGTGCCAGCAGTTACAGGGGGCTTCACAATGAGCAGTTCTTC. It specifies CASSYRGLHNEQFF.

V is TRBV5-1 and J is TRBJ2-2; TRBD1 agrees at 10 bases. The germline V gene has CDR1 SGHRS and CDR2 YFSETQ. The CDR3 totals 18 residues. V shed 4 bases and J 6 bases; nucleotides not matched to a gene: 15. CDR3 sequence (DNA): TGCGCCAGCAGCCCCCTTTTCGGGACAGGGGCGCGGGCCGGGGAGCTGTTTTTT. It specifies CASSPLFGTGARAGELFF.

V usage is TRBV28 and J usage is TRBJ2-3, with TRBD2 matching over 9 bases. The CDR3 has 15 amino acids. V lost 3 bases and J lost 5; bases outside the gene matches: 6. Per germline, CDR1 MDHEN and CDR2 SYDVKM. The CDR3 nucleotides read TGTGCCAGCAGTTTCGAAGCGGGGGGCGGAGATACGCAGTATTTT. The encoded protein is CASSFEAGGGDTQYF. Using reference TRBV28 and TRBJ2-3 for the parts outside the CDR3, the full variable domain is DVKVTQSSRYLVKRTGEKVFLECVQDMDHENMFWYRQDPGLGLRLIYFSYDVKMKEKGDIPEGYSVSREKKERFSLILESASTNQTSMYLCASSFEAGGGDTQYFGPGTRLTVL.

This chain uses TRBV5-8 with TRBJ1-4, with 12 bases lining up with TRBD1. This CDR3 has 15 amino acids. Germline CDR1 and CDR2: SGHTS and YDEGEE. J was trimmed by 8 bases and V by 4 bases; bases with no gene match: 6. CDR3 nucleotide sequence: TGTGCCAGCAGCCCGGGACAGGGGGCTAGCGAAAAACTGTTTTTT. Translating gives CASSPGQGASEKLFF.

The gene calls are TRBV7-3 and TRBJ2-1, with TRBD1 identical over 8 bases. This CDR3 spans 12 amino acids. Germline CDR1 and CDR2: SGHTA and FQGTGA. V lost 5 bases to trimming and J lost 9 bases; unmatched junction nucleotides: 3. The CDR3 is CASSPDRGEQFF. CDR3 nucleotide sequence: TGTGCCAGCAGCCCCGACAGGGGTGAGCAGTTCTTC.

This clone appeared a few times. V is TRBV5-1 and J is TRBJ2-7; D might be TRBD2 (6 bases). Trimming cost V 0 bases and J 3 bases, with 10 bases left between them. This CDR3 has 14 residues. Germline V gene data show CDR1 as SGHRS and CDR2 as YFSETQ. CDR3 bases: TGCGCCAGCAGCTTGGGCGGGAAAATCTACGAGCAGTACTTC. It is translated as CASSLGGKIYEQYF. Full variable domain (remainder filled in from reference TRBV5-1 and TRBJ2-7): KAGVTQTPRYLIKTRGQQVTLSCSPISGHRSVSWYQQTPGQGLQFLFEYFSETQRNKGNFPGRFSGRQFSNSRSEMNVSTLELGDSALYLCASSLGGKIYEQYFGPGTRLTVT.

The chain has TRBV7-3 and TRBJ2-1; TRBD2 aligns across 7 bases. The CDR3 loop spans 13 amino acids. V was clipped by 4 bases and J by 10 bases; unmatched bases: 7. Germline V gives CDR1 SGHTA, CDR2 FQGTGA. CDR3 residues: CASSSYLLAEQFF. The DNA for the CDR3 is TGTGCCAGCAGCTCTTACTTACTAGCGGAGCAGTTCTTC.

The chain recombines TRBV7-9 with TRBJ1-3, with TRBD1 as a possible D gene (5 bases). V dropped 5 bases and J dropped 0 bases, with 20 bases sitting between them. Germline assignment: CDR1 SEHNR and CDR2 FQNEAQ (reference sequence). There are 18 residues in the CDR3. The CDR3 sequence: CASSLGVRQTFSGNTIYF. The CDR3 DNA is TGTGCCAGCAGCCTAGGGGTAAGACAGACCTTCTCTGGAAACACCATATATTTT.

The chain combines TRBV3-1 (or the pseudogene TRBV3-2) with TRBJ2-1; 9 bases fit TRBD2. Germline CDR1 LGHDT, CDR2 YNNKEL (reference sequence). The CDR3 extends over 15 amino acids. With V trimmed by 5 bases and J by 9 bases, 11 bases remained unmatched. CDR3 amino acids: CASSFSGGPFTEQFF. The CDR3 nucleotides are TGTGCCAGCAGCTTTAGCGGGGGCCCCTTTACTGAGCAGTTCTTC.